This T cell receptor beta chain stems from a study of shared clonotypes between healthy human individuals. Across the study: Used for every donor were three CD4 naive, three CD4 memory, two CD8 naive and one CD8 memory plate.

Germline lookup yields CDR1 SGHNT and CDR2 YYREEE (reference sequence). The germline V and J ends were trimmed by 1 base and 5 bases, with 6 bases remaining between them. The CDR3 totals 12 residues. To note about this clone: What it binds is unknown. The same CDR3 is also encoded by other DNA sequences in this sample.

Clones were sequenced by immunoSEQ multiplex PCR, and TCRdb holds only the in-frame ones, with some missing. Counted here are some 2.1 million clones, about 95% occurring once; the ten biggest clones make up about 0.13%. Study-level findings and limits: Across a handful of donors, naive CD4 shared roughly 5%, naive CD8 over 3%, memory CD4 about 2.5%, memory CD8 around 0.42%.

This chain links TRBV5-4 with TRBJ2-5; no definite D call. The TCR sequence derives from a man aged 18 to 30 in good health. The source material was naive CD4+ T cells sorted from blood. Subset meaning: CD45RA+ positively selected. CDR3 amino acids: CASSLPGETQYF. The CDR3 DNA follows: TGTGCCAGCAGCTTGCCTGGGGAGACCCAGTACTTC.